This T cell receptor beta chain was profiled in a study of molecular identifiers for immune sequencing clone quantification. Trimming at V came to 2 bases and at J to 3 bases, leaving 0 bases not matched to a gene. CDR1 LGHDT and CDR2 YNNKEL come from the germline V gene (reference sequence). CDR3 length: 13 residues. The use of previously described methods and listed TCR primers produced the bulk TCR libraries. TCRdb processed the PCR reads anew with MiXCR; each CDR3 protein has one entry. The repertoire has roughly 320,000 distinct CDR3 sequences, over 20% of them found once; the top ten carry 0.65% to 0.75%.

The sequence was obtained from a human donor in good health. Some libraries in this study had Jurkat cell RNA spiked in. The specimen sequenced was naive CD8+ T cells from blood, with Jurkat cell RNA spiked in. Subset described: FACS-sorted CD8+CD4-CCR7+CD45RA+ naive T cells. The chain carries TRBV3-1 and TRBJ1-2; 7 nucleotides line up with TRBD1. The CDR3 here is CASSQTGDYGYTF. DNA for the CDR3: TGTGCCAGCAGCCAAACAGGGGACTATGGCTACACCTTC.